This T cell receptor beta chain was identified in a study of technical replicates of blood from a handful of donors. In germline, CDR1 is MDHEN, CDR2 SYDVKM. V lost 9 bases, J lost 3 bases, and 3 bases stayed unmatched. This CDR3 is built from 12 residues. Generated by immunoSEQ multiplex PCR, the TCRdb table keeps only in-frame clones and is missing some. The sample lists about 100,000 clones, approximately 95% seen once, with around 0.21% in the top ten. This clonotype originated in a human donor in good health. Sequencing was done on a sample of T cells isolated from PBMCs. The rearrangement joins TRBV28 to TRBJ1-2, with 8 positions matching TRBD1. This CDR3 is CASETGDYGYTF. The CDR3 nucleotides are TGTGCCAGTGAGACAGGGGACTATGGCTACACCTTC.